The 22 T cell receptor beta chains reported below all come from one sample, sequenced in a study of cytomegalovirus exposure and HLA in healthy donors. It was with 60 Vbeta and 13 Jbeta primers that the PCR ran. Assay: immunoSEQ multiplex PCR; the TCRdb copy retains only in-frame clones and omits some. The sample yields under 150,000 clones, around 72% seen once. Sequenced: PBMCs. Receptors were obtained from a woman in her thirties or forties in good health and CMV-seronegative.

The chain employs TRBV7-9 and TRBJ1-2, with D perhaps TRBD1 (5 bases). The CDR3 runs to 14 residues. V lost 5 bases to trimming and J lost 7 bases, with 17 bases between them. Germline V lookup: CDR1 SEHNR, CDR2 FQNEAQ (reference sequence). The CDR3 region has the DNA TGTGCCAGCAGCCCGGGGGAGGCAGGAAGTGGCTACACCTTC. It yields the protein CASSPGEAGSGYTF.

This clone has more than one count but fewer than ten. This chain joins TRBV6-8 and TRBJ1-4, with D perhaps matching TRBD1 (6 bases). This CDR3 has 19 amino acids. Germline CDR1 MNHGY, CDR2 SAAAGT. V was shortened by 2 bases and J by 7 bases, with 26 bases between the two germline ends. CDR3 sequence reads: CASSYPESLDRSGGEKLFF. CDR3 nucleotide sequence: TGTGCCAGCAGTTACCCAGAATCCTTAGACAGGTCTGGGGGTGAAAAACTGTTTTTT.

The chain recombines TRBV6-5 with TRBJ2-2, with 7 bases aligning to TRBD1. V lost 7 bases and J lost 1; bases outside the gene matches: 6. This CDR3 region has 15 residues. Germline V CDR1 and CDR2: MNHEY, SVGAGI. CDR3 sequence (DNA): TGTGCCAGCAAAAGATGGACAGGGAACACCGGGGAGCTGTTTTTT. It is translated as CASKRWTGNTGELFF.

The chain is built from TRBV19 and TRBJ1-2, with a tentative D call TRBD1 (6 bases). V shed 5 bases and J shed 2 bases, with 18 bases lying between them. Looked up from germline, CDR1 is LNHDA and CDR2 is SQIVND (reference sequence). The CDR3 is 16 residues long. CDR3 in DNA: TGTGCCAGTAGTGCGGTTTTACAGGGAATAAACTATGGCTACACCTTC. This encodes CASSAVLQGINYGYTF.

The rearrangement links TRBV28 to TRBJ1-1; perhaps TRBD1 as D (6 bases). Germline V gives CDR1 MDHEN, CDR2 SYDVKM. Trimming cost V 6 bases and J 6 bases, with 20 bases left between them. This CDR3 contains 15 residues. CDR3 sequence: CASRRTVTTYPEAFF. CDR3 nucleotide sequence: TGTGCCAGCAGAAGGACAGTTACAACCTACCCTGAAGCTTTCTTT.

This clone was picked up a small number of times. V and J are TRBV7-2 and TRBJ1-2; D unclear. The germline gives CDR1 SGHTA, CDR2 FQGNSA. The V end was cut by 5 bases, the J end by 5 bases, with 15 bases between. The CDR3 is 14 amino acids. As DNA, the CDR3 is TGTGCCAGCAGCCCCAGGCCAGGTTCTTATGGCTACACCTTC. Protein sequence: CASSPRPGSYGYTF.

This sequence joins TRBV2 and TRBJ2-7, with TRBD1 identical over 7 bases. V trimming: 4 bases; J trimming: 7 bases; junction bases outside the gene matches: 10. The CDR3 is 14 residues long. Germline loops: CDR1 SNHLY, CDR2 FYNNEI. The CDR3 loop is CASSVLGTVGEQYV. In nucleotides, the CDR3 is TGTGCCAGCAGTGTGCTAGGGACAGTGGGTGAGCAGTACGTC.

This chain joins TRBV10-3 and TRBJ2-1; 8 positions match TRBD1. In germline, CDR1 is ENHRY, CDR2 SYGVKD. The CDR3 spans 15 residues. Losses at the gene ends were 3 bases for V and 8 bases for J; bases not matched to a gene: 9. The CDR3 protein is CAISESAGQGHEQFF. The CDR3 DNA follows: TGTGCCATCAGTGAATCGGCCGGACAGGGTCATGAGCAGTTCTTC.

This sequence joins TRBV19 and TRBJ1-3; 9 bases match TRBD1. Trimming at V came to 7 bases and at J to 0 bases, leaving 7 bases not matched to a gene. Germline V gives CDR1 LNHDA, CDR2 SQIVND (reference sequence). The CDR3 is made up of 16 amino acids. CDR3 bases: TGTGCCAGTACCAATGGACAGGGGCACTCTGGAAACACCATATATTTT. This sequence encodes CASTNGQGHSGNTIYF. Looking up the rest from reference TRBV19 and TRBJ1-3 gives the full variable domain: DGGITQSPKYLFRKEGQNVTLSCEQNLNHDAMYWYRQDPGQGLRLIYYSQIVNDFQKGDIAEGYSVSREKKESFPLTVTSAQKNPTAFYLCASTNGQGHSGNTIYFGEGSWLTVV.

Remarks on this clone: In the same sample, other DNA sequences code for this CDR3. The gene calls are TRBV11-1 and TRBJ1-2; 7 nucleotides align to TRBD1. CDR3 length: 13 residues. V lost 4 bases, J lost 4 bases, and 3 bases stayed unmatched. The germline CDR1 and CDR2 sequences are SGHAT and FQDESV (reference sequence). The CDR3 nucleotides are TGTGCCAGCAGCTCCGGGACAGCCTATGGCTACACCTTC. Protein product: CASSSGTAYGYTF.

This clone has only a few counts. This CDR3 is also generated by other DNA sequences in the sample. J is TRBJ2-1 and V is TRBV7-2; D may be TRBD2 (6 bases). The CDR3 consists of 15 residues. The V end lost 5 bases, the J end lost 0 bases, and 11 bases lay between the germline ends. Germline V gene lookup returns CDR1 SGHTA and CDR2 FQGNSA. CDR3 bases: TGTGCCAGCAGCCTCGACGGGAGCTCCTACAATGAGCAGTTCTTC. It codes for CASSLDGSSYNEQFF.

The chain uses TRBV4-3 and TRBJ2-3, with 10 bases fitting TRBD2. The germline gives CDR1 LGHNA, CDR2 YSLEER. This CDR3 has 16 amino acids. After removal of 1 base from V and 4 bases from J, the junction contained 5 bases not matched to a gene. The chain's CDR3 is CASSQGERGGADTQYF. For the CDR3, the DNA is TGCGCCAGCAGCCAAGGGGAGCGGGGGGGGGCAGATACGCAGTATTTT.

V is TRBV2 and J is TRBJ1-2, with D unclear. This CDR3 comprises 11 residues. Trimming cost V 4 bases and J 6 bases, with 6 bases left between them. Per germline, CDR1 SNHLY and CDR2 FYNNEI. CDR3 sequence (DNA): TGTGCCAGCAGTGCAGTAAATGGCTACACCTTC. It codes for CASSAVNGYTF.

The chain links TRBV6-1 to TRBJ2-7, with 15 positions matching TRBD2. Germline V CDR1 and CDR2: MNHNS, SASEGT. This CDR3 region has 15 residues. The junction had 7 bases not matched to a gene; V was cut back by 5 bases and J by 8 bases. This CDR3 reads CASSRTSGGASQQYV. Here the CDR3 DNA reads TGTGCCAGCAGTCGGACTAGCGGGGGGGCCAGTCAGCAGTACGTC.

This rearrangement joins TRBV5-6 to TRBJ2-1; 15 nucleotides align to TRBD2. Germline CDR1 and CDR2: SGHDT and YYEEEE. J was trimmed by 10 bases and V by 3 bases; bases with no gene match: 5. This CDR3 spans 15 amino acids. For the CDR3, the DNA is TGTGCCAGCAGCTCCGGGACTAGCGGGGGGCTAGAGCAGTTCTTC. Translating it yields CASSSGTSGGLEQFF. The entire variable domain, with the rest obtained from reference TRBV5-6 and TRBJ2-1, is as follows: DAGVTQSPTHLIKTRGQQVTLRCSPKSGHDTVSWYQQALGQGPQFIFQYYEEEERQRGNFPDRFSGHQFPNYSSELNVNALLLGDSALYLCASSSGTSGGLEQFFGPGTRLTVL.

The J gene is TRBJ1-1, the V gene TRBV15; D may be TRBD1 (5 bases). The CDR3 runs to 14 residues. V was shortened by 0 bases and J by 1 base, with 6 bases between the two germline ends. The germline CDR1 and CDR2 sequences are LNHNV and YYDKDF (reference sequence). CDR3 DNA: TGTGCCACCAGCAGAGACAGGGCGAACACTGAAGCTTTCTTT. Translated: CATSRDRANTEAFF.

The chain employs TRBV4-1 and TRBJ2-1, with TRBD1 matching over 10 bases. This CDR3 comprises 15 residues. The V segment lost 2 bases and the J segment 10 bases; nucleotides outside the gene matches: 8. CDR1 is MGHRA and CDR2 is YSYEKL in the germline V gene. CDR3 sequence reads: CASSQPGQGLREQFF. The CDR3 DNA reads TGCGCCAGCAGCCAACCGGGACAGGGGTTGAGGGAGCAGTTCTTC.

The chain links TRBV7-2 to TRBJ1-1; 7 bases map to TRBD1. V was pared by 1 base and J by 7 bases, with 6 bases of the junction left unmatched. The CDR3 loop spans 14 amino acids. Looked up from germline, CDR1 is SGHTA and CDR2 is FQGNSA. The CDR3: CASSLDWDRHEAFF. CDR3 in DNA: TGTGCCAGCAGCTTAGATTGGGACAGACATGAAGCTTTCTTT.

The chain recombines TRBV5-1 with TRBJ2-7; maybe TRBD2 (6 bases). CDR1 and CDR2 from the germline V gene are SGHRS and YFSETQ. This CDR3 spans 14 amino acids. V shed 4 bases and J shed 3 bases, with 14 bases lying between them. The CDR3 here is CASSVSTGVYEQYF. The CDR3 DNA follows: TGCGCCAGCAGCGTATCGACGGGAGTCTACGAGCAGTACTTC.

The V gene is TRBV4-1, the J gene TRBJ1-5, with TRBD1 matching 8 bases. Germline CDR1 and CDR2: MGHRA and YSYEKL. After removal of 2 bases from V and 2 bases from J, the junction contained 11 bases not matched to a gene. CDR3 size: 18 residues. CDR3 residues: CASSQLGQGGVGNQPQHF. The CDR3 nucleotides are TGCGCCAGCAGCCAACTCGGACAGGGTGGGGTTGGCAATCAGCCCCAGCATTTT.

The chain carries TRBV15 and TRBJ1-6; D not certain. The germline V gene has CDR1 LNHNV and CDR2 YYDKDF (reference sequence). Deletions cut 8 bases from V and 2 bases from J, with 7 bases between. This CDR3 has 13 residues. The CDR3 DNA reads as TGTGCCACCGTAGCCACCTATAATTCACCCCTCCACTTT. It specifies CATVATYNSPLHF.

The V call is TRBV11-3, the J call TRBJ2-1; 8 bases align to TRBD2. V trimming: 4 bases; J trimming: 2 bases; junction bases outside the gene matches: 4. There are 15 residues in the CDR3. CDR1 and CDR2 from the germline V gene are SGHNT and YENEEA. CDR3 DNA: TGTGCCAGCAGCTCGAGCGGGGGACCCTACAATGAGCAGTTCTTC. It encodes CASSSSGGPYNEQFF.